This passage covers 30 T cell receptor beta chains from one sample sequenced in a study of sequential checkpoint blockade in melanoma. Treatment described: randomized to nivolumab then ipilimumab (arm A) or the reverse (arm B). Produced via immunoSEQ multiplex PCR; TCRdb's table is partial and in-frame only. Seen here are 25,000 to 35,000 clones, 85% to 90% observed once, and the top ten hold around 15%. Sequencing used CD8+ T cells sorted from blood (inferred from file names), obtained from a patient given nivolumab and ipilimumab in sequence. The receptors stem from a human donor with melanoma.

This chain links TRBV27 with TRBJ2-7, with 10 bases identical to TRBD1. Unmatched junction bases numbered 21, after V lost 6 bases and J lost 13 bases. From germline, CDR1 is MNHEY and CDR2 SMNVEV (reference sequence). The CDR3 runs to 16 residues. CDR3: CASRSGSGTGAHGAYF. The CDR3 DNA follows: TGTGCCAGCAGGTCAGGATCTGGGACAGGGGCCCACGGGGCCTACTTC.

The rearrangement uses TRBV9 and TRBJ2-4, with D perhaps TRBD1 (6 bases). The CDR3 runs 13 residues. Between the trimmed V and J ends, which lost 0 bases and 8 bases, there was a span of 9 bases. Germline loops: CDR1 SGDLS, CDR2 YYNGEE. CDR3 coding DNA: TGTGCCAGCAGCGTAGACAGGGCGGACATTCAGTACTTC. Its translation: CASSVDRADIQYF.

The chain links TRBV5-6 to TRBJ1-2; possible D gene TRBD1, 5 bases. This CDR3 is 15 amino acids long. V was trimmed by 2 bases and J by 5 bases, leaving 16 bases between them. Germline CDR1 is SGHDT and CDR2 is YYEEEE. The CDR3 DNA is TGTGCCAGCAGCTTTTGGACAAGACAGCATTATGGCTACACCTTC. As protein: CASSFWTRQHYGYTF.

The chain joins TRBV27 to TRBJ1-1; D not certain. Trimming left V 5 bases short and J 2 bases short, with 12 bases between. The CDR3 runs 14 residues. Germline V gives CDR1 MNHEY, CDR2 SMNVEV (reference sequence). Here the CDR3 DNA reads TGTGCCAGCAGTACTAGGGATGGTAACACTGAAGCTTTCTTT. Translation gives CASSTRDGNTEAFF.

The V call is TRBV14, the J call TRBJ2-2, with D perhaps TRBD2 (6 bases). V was cut by 4 bases and J by 7 bases, with 16 bases left in between. CDR1 and CDR2 (germline): SGHDN, FVKESK. The CDR3 consists of 15 residues. The CDR3 bases are TGTGCCAGCAGCCTCGGGACTGGGAGGTACGGGGAGCTGTTTTTT. Translated, it gives CASSLGTGRYGELFF.

The chain uses TRBV4-2 and TRBJ1-5; D gene ambiguous. The CDR3 contains 14 residues. Germline CDR1 reads LGHNA; CDR2 reads YNFKEQ. The V end was cut by 0 bases, the J end by 4 bases, with 7 bases between. The CDR3 spells CASSQEDGNQPQHF. Here the CDR3 DNA reads TGTGCCAGCAGCCAAGAAGACGGGAATCAGCCCCAGCATTTT.

The CDR3 sequence: CAWKGVTYNEQFF. The CDR3 DNA reads as TGTGCCTGGAAAGGGGTAACCTACAATGAGCAGTTCTTC. The V call is TRBV30, the J call TRBJ2-1, with a tentative D call TRBD1 (5 bases). In germline, CDR1 is GTSNPN, CDR2 SVGIG (reference sequence). V lost 4 bases and J lost 2, with 9 bases in between. This CDR3 is 13 amino acids long.

CDR3 in amino acids: CASSFSGGALQQYV. CDR3 DNA: TGTGCCAGCAGCTTTAGCGGGGGGGCTCTGCAGCAGTACGTC. The chain employs TRBV5-4 and TRBJ2-7, with 11 bases identical to TRBD2. Germline-derived CDR1 and CDR2 are SGHNT and YYREEE (reference sequence). Trimming removed 2 bases from V and 8 bases from J; junction bases left unmatched: 6. The CDR3 is 14 residues long.

The rearrangement uses TRBV4-1 and TRBJ2-5; the match to TRBD1 covers 7 bases. The CDR3 has 16 amino acids. With V trimmed by 4 bases and J by 4 bases, 12 bases remained unmatched. In germline, CDR1 is MGHRA, CDR2 YSYEKL. CDR3 DNA: TGCGCCAGCAGCCTCCCCCACGACGGGGACAGAGAGACCCAGTACTTC. Its translation is CASSLPHDGDRETQYF.

The chain couples TRBV7-9 to TRBJ2-7; weak D call: TRBD1 (5 bases). Trimming took 3 bases from V and 7 from J, leaving 16 bases between them. The CDR3 length is 14 residues. The germline CDR1 and CDR2 sequences are SEHNR and FQNEAQ (reference sequence). The CDR3 loop reads CASSFTTALGEQYF. In DNA, the CDR3 is TGTGCCAGCAGCTTCACGACAGCTTTAGGGGAGCAGTACTTC.

This clone occurred a few times. The genes are TRBV21-1 and TRBJ1-6. TRBV21-1 is a known pseudogene. The CDR3 runs 14 residues. The CDR3 DNA reads as TGTGCCAGCAGCAAAGCGGGGGGAGGGTCACCCCTCCACTTT. Translation gives CASSKAGGGSPLHF.

The chain employs TRBV28 and TRBJ2-5; TRBD1 matches at 7 bases. The germline V gene has CDR1 MDHEN and CDR2 SYDVKM. CDR3 length: 15 amino acids. Trimming cost V 6 bases and J 4 bases; bases outside gene matches: 11. As DNA, the CDR3 is TGTGCCAGCAGCCTCAGGGGGAGCAGACGAGAGACCCAGTACTTC. The encoded protein is CASSLRGSRRETQYF.

The chain combines TRBV27 with TRBJ2-2; D ambiguous. The CDR3 length is 14 residues. CDR1 is MNHEY, CDR2 SMNVEV, per germline (reference sequence). V shed 4 bases and J shed 1 base, with 7 bases lying between them. CDR3 nucleotides: TGTGCCAGCAGTTCAATACAGAACACCGGGGAGCTGTTTTTT. Translation gives CASSSIQNTGELFF.

This chain joins TRBV5-8 and TRBJ2-7; D is ambiguous. Germline-derived CDR1 and CDR2 are SGHTS and YDEGEE. Trimming stripped 4 bases from V and 0 bases from J, with 5 bases between. The CDR3 is made up of 12 amino acids. Written as DNA, the CDR3 is TGTGCCAGCAGCCTCCTCTCCTACGAGCAGTACTTC. Amino acid sequence: CASSLLSYEQYF.

The V call is TRBV11-2, the J call TRBJ2-1; 10 bases match TRBD1. V shed 5 bases, J shed 4 bases, and the junction held 8 bases outside the gene matches. The CDR3 runs 16 residues. CDR1 and CDR2 from the germline V gene are SGHAT and FQNNGV. For the CDR3, the DNA is TGTGCCAGCAGCCCCAGAGGGACAGGGGAATACAATGAGCAGTTCTTC. Its protein is CASSPRGTGEYNEQFF.

This clone showed up just once. This chain uses TRBV9 with TRBJ1-1; a weak D match, TRBD1 (5 bases). Germline CDR1 SGDLS, CDR2 YYNGEE. Trimming left V 0 bases short and J 1 base short, with 16 bases between. This CDR3 has 17 amino acids. CDR3: CASSVEAGRGQNTEAFF. Here the CDR3 DNA reads TGTGCCAGCAGCGTAGAGGCCGGTAGGGGCCAGAACACTGAAGCTTTCTTT.

The CDR3 bases are TGTGCCAGCAGTTACTATACAGGATATGGCTACACCTTC. Encoded protein: CASSYYTGYGYTF. This sequence joins TRBV6-6 and TRBJ1-2; a possible D gene is TRBD1 (5 bases). From germline, CDR1 is MNHNY and CDR2 SVGAGI (reference sequence). Trimming removed 1 base from V and 5 bases from J, with 8 bases in between. The CDR3 is 13 amino acids.

This chain joins TRBV30 and TRBJ1-6, with 10 bases fitting TRBD1. Germline V gives CDR1 GTSNPN, CDR2 SVGIG (reference sequence). The CDR3 sequence is 14 residues long. The CDR3 sequence is CVYRDRGPGSPLHF. CDR3 DNA: TGTGTCTACCGGGACAGGGGTCCAGGGTCACCCCTCCACTTT.

The chain joins TRBV6-1 to TRBJ1-2; D call uncertain. The CDR3 contains 15 residues. V was trimmed by 2 bases and J by 3 bases, leaving 13 bases between them. Germline loops: CDR1 MNHNS, CDR2 SASEGT. CDR3 sequence (DNA): TGTGCCAGCAGTGAACTAGTTGGACTAGACTATGGCTACACCTTC. Translation gives CASSELVGLDYGYTF.

The chain has TRBV11-2 and TRBJ1-1, with D hard to call. Trimming left V 4 bases short and J 4 bases short, with 4 bases between. This CDR3 region has 11 residues. In germline, CDR1 is SGHAT, CDR2 FQNNGV. CDR3 amino acids: CASSSVTEAFF. CDR3 in DNA: TGTGCCAGCAGCTCTGTCACTGAAGCTTTCTTT.

This rearrangement joins TRBV6-7 to TRBJ2-7, with D uncertain. TRBV6-7 is an open reading frame whose function is uncertain. V lost 11 bases to trimming and J lost 4 bases, with 9 bases between them. The CDR3 covers 10 residues. Here the CDR3 reads CAPEAYEQYF. The CDR3 nucleotides are TGTGCCCCCGAGGCATACGAGCAGTACTTC.

The chain joins TRBV30 to TRBJ2-4; the D gene is possibly TRBD1 (6 bases). Germline V CDR1 and CDR2: GTSNPN, SVGIG (reference sequence). V gave up 8 bases and J gave up 2 bases, with 16 bases separating them. The CDR3 consists of 14 residues. The CDR3, as DNA: TGTGCCGGTACAGGGATAGAACCCAAAAACATTCAGTACTTC. Residues: CAGTGIEPKNIQYF.

The genes are TRBV7-6 and TRBJ1-5; D possibly corresponds to TRBD1 (6 bases). In germline, CDR1 is SGHVS, CDR2 FNYEAQ. The CDR3 has 15 residues. The germline V and J ends were trimmed by 1 base and 1 base, with 8 bases remaining between them. CDR3 nucleotides: TGTGCCAGCAGCTTAGTTACAGGGAGCAATCAGCCCCAGCATTTT. Protein: CASSLVTGSNQPQHF.

The chain recombines TRBV28 with TRBJ1-3; D is ambiguous. This CDR3 spans 12 amino acids. Trimming removed 6 bases from V and 6 bases from J, with 9 bases in between. Germline V gives CDR1 MDHEN, CDR2 SYDVKM. The CDR3 sequence: CASSRDVNTIYF. CDR3 in DNA: TGTGCCAGCAGCCGAGATGTAAACACCATATATTTT.

The sample holds one count of this clone. V gene TRBV6-6 combines with J gene TRBJ1-1; tentatively, D is TRBD1 (5 bases). The CDR3 totals 16 residues. Per germline, CDR1 MNHNY and CDR2 SVGAGI (reference sequence). Trimming removed 6 bases from V and 5 bases from J, with 22 bases in between. In DNA, the CDR3 is TGTGCCAGCAGCAATAACCTTGCGGGGGGATGGACTGAAGCTTTCTTT. Protein sequence: CASSNNLAGGWTEAFF.

The V and J genes are TRBV5-8 and TRBJ2-4, with D maybe TRBD1 (5 bases). The CDR3 is 14 amino acids. V was pared by 2 bases and J by 14 bases, with 20 bases between. CDR1 and CDR2 from the germline V gene are SGHTS and YDEGEE. DNA for the CDR3: TGTGCCAGCAGCTTAATGGGGCTTCAGACCAGGGAGTACTTC. It translates to CASSLMGLQTREYF.

The rearrangement joins TRBV5-1 to TRBJ2-1, with D possibly matching TRBD2 (5 bases). V was trimmed by 0 bases and J by 3 bases, leaving 10 bases between them. Germline lookup yields CDR1 SGHRS and CDR2 YFSETQ. This CDR3 contains 15 residues. The CDR3 DNA reads TGCGCCAGCAGCTTGGTCGAGCGGTACTACAATGAGCAGTTCTTC. It translates to CASSLVERYYNEQFF.

The chain recombines TRBV7-9 with TRBJ1-1; D unclear. This CDR3 is built from 15 residues. Germline-derived CDR1 and CDR2 are SEHNR and FQNEAQ (reference sequence). V was trimmed by 1 base and J by 3 bases, leaving 12 bases between them. The DNA for the CDR3 is TGTGCCAGCAGCTTAGGTGGCAGGTTGTACACTGAAGCTTTCTTT. This sequence encodes CASSLGGRLYTEAFF. Full variable domain (remainder filled in from reference TRBV7-9 and TRBJ1-1): DTGVSQNPRHKITKRGQNVTFRCDPISEHNRLYWYRQTLGQGPEFLTYFQNEAQLEKSRLLSDRFSAERPKGSFSTLEIQRTEQGDSAMYLCASSLGGRLYTEAFFGQGTRLTVV.

The CDR3 spells CASSQARLAGQETQYF. The DNA of the CDR3 is TGTGCCAGCAGCCAAGCAAGGCTAGCGGGACAAGAGACCCAGTACTTC. J is TRBJ2-5 and V is TRBV14, with 9 positions matching TRBD2. The CDR3 runs to 16 residues. Trimming cost V 1 base and J 2 bases; bases outside gene matches: 5. Germline V gene lookup returns CDR1 SGHDN and CDR2 FVKESK.

CDR3 nucleotide sequence: TGTGCCAGCAGTTTACGCTTCGCGGGAGGGGGCAATGAGCAGTTCTTC. Protein product: CASSLRFAGGGNEQFF. The V gene is TRBV27, the J gene TRBJ2-1, with 9 bases lining up with TRBD2. Germline assignment: CDR1 MNHEY and CDR2 SMNVEV (reference sequence). The CDR3 is 16 amino acids. With 2 bases clipped from V and 6 bases from J, the junction kept 8 bases outside the gene matches.